The 19 T cell receptor beta chains below all came from one sample that was sequenced in a study of T cell responses to AZD1222 COVID-19 vaccine. Data came from immunoSEQ multiplex PCR; TCRdb stores just in-frame clones and leaves some out. The sample holds about 150,000 clones, 85% to 95% seen once. The specimen was peripheral blood, collected 28 days after the second AZD1222 dose. Every receptor here comes from an adult who received the AZD1222 COVID-19 vaccine.

The V call is TRBV7-3, the J call TRBJ1-2; D not certain. Germline-derived CDR1 and CDR2 are SGHTA and FQGTGA. Between the trimmed V and J ends, which lost 2 bases and 8 bases, there was a span of 12 bases. CDR3 length equals 13 residues. The CDR3: CASSLWEGGGYTF. CDR3 coding DNA: TGTGCCAGCAGCTTATGGGAGGGAGGCGGCTACACCTTC.

The chain couples TRBV6-5 to TRBJ2-7; D call uncertain. The CDR3 totals 15 residues. Germline lookup yields CDR1 MNHEY and CDR2 SVGAGI. The ends were cut back, 1 base at V and 2 bases at J, with 12 bases in the middle. CDR3 coding DNA: TGTGCCAGCAGTTACTTCCCAGGTCTTACCTACGAGCAGTACTTC. The encoded protein is CASSYFPGLTYEQYF.

The rearrangement joins TRBV6-6 to TRBJ2-7; D ambiguous. Germline-derived CDR1 and CDR2 are MNHNY and SVGAGI (reference sequence). Trimming left V 7 bases short and J 2 bases short, with 12 bases between. The CDR3 has 13 amino acids. The chain's CDR3 is CASIGQITYEQYF. The CDR3 nucleotides are TGTGCCAGCATCGGCCAAATAACCTACGAGCAGTACTTC.

About this clone: The same CDR3 can be traced to other DNA sequences in this sample. The chain employs TRBV18 and TRBJ2-5; perhaps TRBD1 as D (5 bases). V was trimmed by 6 bases and J by 5 bases, leaving 13 bases between them. CDR3 length equals 13 residues. CDR1 and CDR2 from the germline V gene are KGHSH and LQKENI. CDR3 coding DNA: TGTGCCAGCTCGCCGACAGAGGAGGAGACCCAGTACTTC. Amino acids: CASSPTEEETQYF.

The rearrangement joins TRBV19 to TRBJ1-4, with D perhaps matching TRBD1 (6 bases). Trimming took 1 base from V and 0 from J, leaving 6 bases between them. Germline lookup yields CDR1 LNHDA and CDR2 SQIVND (reference sequence). The CDR3 consists of 15 residues. The CDR3 region is CASSIGTATNEKLFF. The CDR3 region has the DNA TGTGCCAGTAGTATAGGGACAGCAACTAATGAAAAACTGTTTTTT.

CDR3 nucleotide sequence: TGTGCCAGCTCACGGGGGACAGATCCTTCCTACGAGCAGTACTTC. It codes for CASSRGTDPSYEQYF. The chain combines TRBV18 with TRBJ2-7, with 7 bases lining up with TRBD1. Germline V gene lookup returns CDR1 KGHSH and CDR2 LQKENI. The trim removed 4 bases at V and 1 base at J, leaving 7 bases unmatched. The CDR3 covers 15 residues.

The V gene is TRBV7-9, the J gene TRBJ2-6, with D possibly called TRBD1 or TRBD2 (5 bases each). The CDR3 covers 13 residues. V lost 4 bases and J 6 bases, leaving 7 bases between the germline ends. Germline lookup yields CDR1 SEHNR and CDR2 FQNEAQ (reference sequence). The CDR3 DNA sequence: TGTGCCAGCAGCTCGGGACCGGCCAACGTCCTGACTTTC. Amino acid sequence: CASSSGPANVLTF.

The rearrangement joins TRBV7-2 to TRBJ2-1, with TRBD2 matching 8 bases. Germline V gene data show CDR1 as SGHTA and CDR2 as FQGNSA. V trimming: 8 bases; J trimming: 3 bases; junction bases outside the gene matches: 9. The CDR3 has 15 amino acids. This chain's CDR3 is CASGAGTRGYNEQFF. CDR3 in DNA: TGTGCCAGCGGCGCCGGGACTAGAGGCTACAATGAGCAGTTCTTC.

The gene calls are TRBV7-8 and TRBJ2-1; D unclear. With 7 bases removed from V and 4 bases from J, the gap between germline ends came to 17 bases. The CDR3 has 15 residues. From germline, CDR1 is SGHVS and CDR2 FQNEAQ. The CDR3 protein is CASTRAAASYNEQFF. As DNA, the CDR3 is TGTGCCAGCACCCGAGCCGCGGCCTCGTACAATGAGCAGTTCTTC.

The chain has TRBV7-9 and TRBJ1-3, with D hard to call. The CDR3 totals 15 residues. V was shortened by 5 bases and J by 1 base, with 12 bases between the two germline ends. CDR1 and CDR2 (germline): SEHNR, FQNEAQ (reference sequence). The CDR3 is CASSVRGGSGNTIYF. CDR3 in DNA: TGTGCCAGCAGCGTTAGAGGAGGATCTGGAAACACCATATATTTT.

The chain uses TRBV18 and TRBJ1-1, with 8 bases lining up with TRBD1. The length of the CDR3 is 13 residues. Trimming took 3 bases from V and 8 from J; bases not matched to a gene: 5. CDR1 is KGHSH and CDR2 is LQKENI in the germline V gene. The CDR3 spells CASSPDRASEAFF. CDR3 nucleotide sequence: TGTGCCAGCTCACCGGACAGGGCGTCCGAAGCTTTCTTT.

The V call is TRBV7-2, the J call TRBJ2-3, with D hard to call. CDR1 and CDR2 (germline): SGHTA, FQGNSA. The CDR3 has 15 residues. V was clipped by 1 base and J by 2 bases, with 10 bases between them. CDR3 region: CASSLGAGNTDTQYF. The CDR3, as DNA: TGTGCCAGCAGCTTAGGAGCCGGAAACACAGATACGCAGTATTTT.

The CDR3 loop reads CASGLGGGSAVANEQFF. Here the CDR3 DNA reads TGTGCTAGTGGTTTGGGTGGGGGGTCGGCCGTAGCCAATGAGCAGTTCTTC. The rearrangement uses TRBV12-5 and TRBJ2-1; a possible D gene is TRBD2 (6 bases). The CDR3 sequence is 17 residues long. V lost 1 base, J lost 6 bases, and 19 bases lay in between. From germline, CDR1 is LGHNT and CDR2 FRNRAP. Full variable domain (rest looked up from reference TRBV12-5 and TRBJ2-1): DARVTQTPRHKVTEMGQEVTMRCQPILGHNTVFWYRQTMMQGLELLAYFRNRAPLDDSGMPKDRFSAEMPDATLATLKIQPSEPRDSAVYFCASGLGGGSAVANEQFFGPGTRLTVL.

The chain carries TRBV7-8 and TRBJ1-5; no clear D gene. Looked up from germline, CDR1 is SGHVS and CDR2 is FQNEAQ. The CDR3 spans 13 residues. V lost 5 bases and J lost 1, with 6 bases in between. The CDR3 spells CASSLTSNQPQHF. In DNA, the CDR3 is TGTGCCAGCAGCCTTACGAGCAATCAGCCCCAGCATTTT.

The rearrangement uses TRBV6-2 or TRBV6-3 and TRBJ2-5; unclear D gene. The CDR3 runs to 15 residues. The V gene lost 2 bases and the J gene lost 3 bases, with 13 bases spanning the gap. Germline V gives CDR1 MNHEY, CDR2 SVGEGT. The CDR3 sequence is CASSYRKSKEETQYF. In DNA, the CDR3 is TGTGCCAGCAGTTACCGAAAATCTAAGGAAGAGACCCAGTACTTC.

This rearrangement joins TRBV9 to TRBJ1-6, with D possibly matching TRBD1 (5 bases). CDR1 is SGDLS, CDR2 YYNGEE, per germline. This CDR3 contains 13 residues. Trimming took 0 bases from V and 11 from J, leaving 9 bases between them. DNA for the CDR3: TGTGCCAGCAGCGTAGGGGGGAGGGCACCCCTCCACTTT. It encodes CASSVGGRAPLHF. The entire variable domain, with the rest obtained from reference TRBV9 and TRBJ1-6, is as follows: DSGVTQTPKHLITATGQRVTLRCSPRSGDLSVYWYQQSLDQGLQFLIQYYNGEERAKGNILERFSAQQFPDLHSELNLSSLELGDSALYFCASSVGGRAPLHFGNGTRLTVT.

The J gene is TRBJ2-2, the V gene TRBV5-4, with D perhaps TRBD1 or TRBD2 (5 bases each). Germline V gene sequence: CDR1 SGHNT, CDR2 YYREEE (reference sequence). There are 15 residues in the CDR3. The ends were cut back, 0 bases at V and 7 bases at J, with 13 bases in the middle. CDR3 nucleotide sequence: TGTGCCAGCAGCTTGGCCAGGGAGATTGGCGGGGAGCTGTTTTTT. Amino acids: CASSLAREIGGELFF. Based on the CDR3 plus reference TRBV5-4 and TRBJ2-2, the full variable domain is ETGVTQSPTHLIKTRGQQVTLRCSSQSGHNTVSWYQQALGQGPQFIFQYYREEENGRGNFPPRFSGLQFPNYSSELNVNALELDDSALYLCASSLAREIGGELFFGEGSRLTVL.

This clone was seen only a few times. The chain is built from TRBV27 and TRBJ1-2; weak D call: TRBD1 (5 bases). Trimming stripped 6 bases from V and 5 bases from J, with 10 bases between. The CDR3 contains 12 residues. Germline V gene sequence: CDR1 MNHEY, CDR2 SMNVEV (reference sequence). The CDR3 DNA reads TGTGCCAGCAGCCTGGCAGGGTATGGCTACACCTTC. Protein sequence: CASSLAGYGYTF.

The genes are TRBV5-5 and TRBJ2-7; D gene uncertain. CDR1 SGHKS and CDR2 YYEKEE come from the germline V gene (reference sequence). The CDR3 contains 13 residues. Deletions cut 4 bases from V and 4 bases from J, with 12 bases between. The CDR3 DNA follows: TGTGCCAGCAGCCTGACTGATGTTTACGAGCAGTACTTC. Protein product: CASSLTDVYEQYF. The whole variable domain, filled in from reference TRBV5-5 and TRBJ2-7, reads DAGVTQSPTHLIKTRGQQVTLRCSPISGHKSVSWYQQVLGQGPQFIFQYYEKEERGRGNFPDRFSARQFPNYSSELNVNALLLGDSALYLCASSLTDVYEQYFGPGTRLTVT.